These 20 T cell receptor beta chains originate from one sample sequenced in a study of blood T cell repertoires in COVID-19. Sequenced by immunoSEQ multiplex PCR; TCRdb stores in-frame clones only, minus some. The sample contains roughly 120,000 clones, about 91% of which appear only once. The sample comprised peripheral blood. These receptor sequences come from a woman in her 50s with active or convalescent COVID-19.

V usage is TRBV11-2 and J usage is TRBJ2-7; 8 nucleotides line up with TRBD1. With 5 bases clipped from V and 7 bases from J, the junction kept 10 bases outside the gene matches. Germline loops: CDR1 SGHAT, CDR2 FQNNGV. CDR3 length equals 14 residues. The DNA for the CDR3 is TGTGCCAGCAGCCAAGACAGGGGATCGGGGGAGCAGTACTTC. Translated: CASSQDRGSGEQYF.

This rearrangement joins TRBV9 to TRBJ2-1; D is unresolved. The CDR3 contains 12 residues. Trimming shortened V by 0 bases and J by 8 bases, and 6 bases separated the two germline ends. Per germline, CDR1 SGDLS and CDR2 YYNGEE. The chain's CDR3 is CASSVASDEQFF. In nucleotides, the CDR3 is TGTGCCAGCAGCGTAGCTTCCGATGAGCAGTTCTTC.

The gene calls are TRBV2 and TRBJ1-1; 9 nucleotides align to TRBD1. Germline-derived CDR1 and CDR2 are SNHLY and FYNNEI. The CDR3 is 14 residues long. The V and J ends lost 6 bases and 1 base, in that order; junction bases with no gene match: 3. CDR3 sequence reads: CASSRDRANTEAFF. DNA of the CDR3: TGTGCCAGCAGCCGGGACAGGGCGAACACTGAAGCTTTCTTT. Complete variable domain (other parts from reference TRBV2 and TRBJ1-1): EPEVTQTPSHQVTQMGQEVILRCVPISNHLYFYWYRQILGQKVEFLVSFYNNEISEKSEIFDDQFSVERPDGSNFTLKIRSTKLEDSAMYFCASSRDRANTEAFFGQGTRLTVV.

This rearrangement joins TRBV4-1 to TRBJ1-6; 10 bases line up with TRBD1. Losses at the gene ends were 4 bases for V and 1 base for J; bases not matched to a gene: 7. Germline V lookup: CDR1 MGHRA, CDR2 YSYEKL. The CDR3 runs to 18 residues. The CDR3 region is CASSLRQGAGSYNSPLHF. Written as DNA, the CDR3 is TGCGCCAGCAGCCTCCGACAGGGGGCTGGGTCCTATAATTCACCCCTCCACTTT.

This chain uses TRBV28 with TRBJ1-2, with D perhaps matching TRBD1 (6 bases). CDR3 length equals 14 residues. The V gene lost 6 bases and the J gene lost 5 bases, with 16 bases spanning the gap. Germline-derived CDR1 and CDR2 are MDHEN and SYDVKM. The CDR3 DNA follows: TGTGCCAGCAGCCGAACAGGGATGGAATATGGCTACACCTTC. Amino acid sequence: CASSRTGMEYGYTF.

V is TRBV5-4 and J is TRBJ2-1, with D tentatively TRBD1 (5 bases). This CDR3 is built from 13 residues. The germline V and J ends were trimmed by 4 bases and 3 bases, with 8 bases remaining between them. Germline V lookup: CDR1 SGHNT, CDR2 YYREEE (reference sequence). The CDR3, as DNA: TGTGCCAGCAGCGCAGACAGCTACAATGAGCAGTTCTTC. It yields the protein CASSADSYNEQFF.

The gene calls are TRBV7-9 and TRBJ1-2; the D is unclear. V was trimmed by 5 bases and J by 0 bases, leaving 22 bases between them. This CDR3 has 18 residues. Germline lookup yields CDR1 SEHNR and CDR2 FQNEAQ (reference sequence). The CDR3 DNA sequence: TGTGCCAGCAGCCTTGGTGGTCGCAGAGGCGCAGCTAACTATGGCTACACCTTC. Translated, it gives CASSLGGRRGAANYGYTF.

CDR3 coding DNA: TGTGCCAGCGGAAGGGGAGGGAGGGCTGAGCAGTTCTTC. It encodes CASGRGGRAEQFF. The chain uses TRBV28 and TRBJ2-1; the match to TRBD2 covers 7 bases. Germline CDR1 reads MDHEN; CDR2 reads SYDVKM. The CDR3 has 13 amino acids. The junction had 10 bases not matched to a gene; V was cut back by 8 bases and J by 9 bases.

V gene TRBV7-3 combines with J gene TRBJ2-2, with 10 bases identical to TRBD1. The V gene end was trimmed by 5 bases and the J gene end by 6 bases; junction bases not matched to a gene: 3. CDR3 size: 14 residues. Per the germline V gene, CDR1 is SGHTA and CDR2 is FQGTGA. CDR3 DNA sequence: TGTGCCAGCAGCCCCGGGACAGGGGCCGGGGAGCTGTTTTTT. Protein sequence: CASSPGTGAGELFF.

V usage is TRBV4-2 and J usage is TRBJ2-3; 12 nucleotides line up with TRBD2. CDR1 and CDR2 (germline): LGHNA, YNFKEQ. This CDR3 region has 19 residues. The V segment lost 3 bases and the J segment 0 bases; nucleotides outside the gene matches: 10. The CDR3 reads CASSHQLAGGPISTDTQYF. CDR3 nucleotide sequence: TGTGCCAGCAGCCACCAGCTAGCGGGAGGGCCGATTAGCACAGATACGCAGTATTTT.

V usage is TRBV7-8 and J usage is TRBJ2-3; D may be TRBD1 (7 bases). V shed 1 base and J shed 2 bases, with 10 bases lying between them. CDR3 length: 15 amino acids. The V gene's germline CDR1 is SGHVS and CDR2 FQNEAQ. The CDR3 bases are TGTGCCAGCAGCTTAGTCAGGGGGGACACAGATACGCAGTATTTT. It is translated as CASSLVRGDTDTQYF.

V is TRBV5-6 and J is TRBJ1-2; TRBD1 matches at 7 bases. Losses at the gene ends were 3 bases for V and 4 bases for J; bases not matched to a gene: 9. The CDR3 contains 15 residues. Looked up from germline, CDR1 is SGHDT and CDR2 is YYEEEE. CDR3 DNA: TGTGCCAGCAGCTCCGTAAGGGGGCCTGGCTATGGCTACACCTTC. Amino acid sequence: CASSSVRGPGYGYTF.

The chain couples TRBV6-1 to TRBJ1-3, with D unclear. The CDR3 totals 11 residues. Trimming stripped 5 bases from V and 8 bases from J, with 7 bases between. CDR1 is MNHNS and CDR2 is SASEGT in the germline V gene. This CDR3 is CASSTTDTIYF. The CDR3, as DNA: TGTGCCAGCAGTACCACGGACACCATATATTTT.

The chain recombines TRBV19 with TRBJ2-1; 10 positions agree with TRBD2. This CDR3 is 14 amino acids long. V shed 6 bases and J 8 bases; nucleotides not matched to a gene: 7. CDR1 and CDR2 (germline): LNHDA, SQIVND (reference sequence). Here the CDR3 reads CASRNLAGVYEQFF. As DNA, the CDR3 is TGTGCCAGTAGGAACCTAGCGGGAGTCTATGAGCAGTTCTTC. The full variable domain, with the rest looked up from reference TRBV19 and TRBJ2-1, is DGGITQSPKYLFRKEGQNVTLSCEQNLNHDAMYWYRQDPGQGLRLIYYSQIVNDFQKGDIAEGYSVSREKKESFPLTVTSAQKNPTAFYLCASRNLAGVYEQFFGPGTRLTVL.

In its sample, this clone was seen once. V is TRBV7-2 and J is TRBJ1-2; 9 nucleotides match TRBD1. After removal of 5 bases from V and 0 bases from J, the junction contained 1 base not matched to a gene. Germline V CDR1 and CDR2: SGHTA, FQGNSA. The CDR3 extends over 14 amino acids. The CDR3 loop is CASSRDRANYGYTF. For the CDR3, the DNA is TGTGCCAGCAGCCGGGACAGGGCTAACTATGGCTACACCTTC. Using reference TRBV7-2 and TRBJ1-2 for the parts outside the CDR3, the full variable domain is GAGVSQSPSNKVTEKGKDVELRCDPISGHTALYWYRQSLGQGLEFLIYFQGNSAPDKSGLPSDRFSAERTGGSVSTLTIQRTQQEDSAVYLCASSRDRANYGYTFGSGTRLTVV.

V is TRBV2 and J is TRBJ2-7; 11 nucleotides line up with TRBD2. The CDR3 length is 14 residues. V dropped 6 bases and J dropped 3; count of bases not matched to a gene: 4. Germline assignment: CDR1 SNHLY and CDR2 FYNNEI. The CDR3 region has the DNA TGTGCCAGCAGCTTACTAGCGGGGGTCTACGAGCAGTACTTC. Its protein product is CASSLLAGVYEQYF.

This chain links TRBV10-3 with TRBJ2-7; 15 bases map to TRBD2. Germline loops: CDR1 ENHRY, CDR2 SYGVKD. The CDR3 sequence is 16 residues long. With V trimmed by 5 bases and J by 5 bases, 7 bases remained unmatched. CDR3 region: CAISSGTSGRPHEQYF. CDR3 nucleotides: TGTGCCATCAGTTCCGGGACTAGCGGGAGGCCCCACGAGCAGTACTTC.

V and J are TRBV7-3 and TRBJ2-3, with TRBD2 identical over 7 bases. The CDR3 is 14 amino acids. Germline V gene data show CDR1 as SGHTA and CDR2 as FQGTGA. The V segment lost 5 bases and the J segment 3 bases; nucleotides outside the gene matches: 5. The CDR3 reads CASSPGLLTDTQYF. CDR3 nucleotides: TGTGCCAGCAGCCCGGGACTATTAACAGATACGCAGTATTTT.

J is TRBJ2-1 and V is TRBV9; D is possibly TRBD2 (6 bases). This CDR3 has 14 residues. CDR1 and CDR2 from the germline V gene are SGDLS and YYNGEE. The ends were cut back, 0 bases at V and 8 bases at J, with 12 bases in the middle. CDR3 loop: CASSVALARDEQFF. For the CDR3, the DNA is TGTGCCAGCAGCGTAGCACTAGCAAGGGATGAGCAGTTCTTC.

This chain links TRBV5-1 with TRBJ2-7; tentatively, D is TRBD1 (7 bases). Trimming removed 4 bases from V and 2 bases from J, with 16 bases in between. The CDR3 is 15 residues long. Germline V gives CDR1 SGHRS, CDR2 YFSETQ. The CDR3 coding sequence is TGCGCCAGCAGCCCGGGGGCAGGGGGAGCCTACGAGCAGTACTTC. Its translation: CASSPGAGGAYEQYF. The entire variable domain, with the rest obtained from reference TRBV5-1 and TRBJ2-7, is as follows: KAGVTQTPRYLIKTRGQQVTLSCSPISGHRSVSWYQQTPGQGLQFLFEYFSETQRNKGNFPGRFSGRQFSNSRSEMNVSTLELGDSALYLCASSPGAGGAYEQYFGPGTRLTVT.